Only a few counts were recorded for the clone carrying this T cell receptor (beta chain). Its target is unknown. The time point: patch test 1, 2 weeks after DPC sensitization. Treatment reported: therapeutic diphenylcyclopropenone sensitization with weekly scalp DPC. Individual cDNA molecules (in the library) carried attached unique molecular identifiers. TCRdb processed the RACE reads anew with MiXCR; each CDR3 protein has one entry. The repertoire holds nearly 350,000 distinct CDR3 sequences, with approximately 6.9% as singletons. This entry belongs to a study of human T cells and chemical hapten exposure. Study-wide results and limits: Versus controls, significantly more large CDR3 similarity clusters arose from expanded TCRs.

The CDR3 extends over 18 amino acids. Trimming cost V 0 bases and J 5 bases, with 22 bases left between them. Germline V CDR1 and CDR2: MNHEY, SVGAGI. The V gene is TRBV6-5, the J gene TRBJ1-1; D is possibly TRBD1 (6 bases). The sequencing here drew on whole blood, taken in connection with sensitization to the hapten diphenylcyclopropenone (DPC). This clonotype originated in a young woman with alopecia areata. Some clones in this sample may be carry-over from other donors' samples. The CDR3 DNA sequence: TGTGCCAGCAGTTACTCGATAGGGGGGGACGTCGGAGAAACTGAAGCTTTCTTT. This sequence encodes CASSYSIGGDVGETEAFF.